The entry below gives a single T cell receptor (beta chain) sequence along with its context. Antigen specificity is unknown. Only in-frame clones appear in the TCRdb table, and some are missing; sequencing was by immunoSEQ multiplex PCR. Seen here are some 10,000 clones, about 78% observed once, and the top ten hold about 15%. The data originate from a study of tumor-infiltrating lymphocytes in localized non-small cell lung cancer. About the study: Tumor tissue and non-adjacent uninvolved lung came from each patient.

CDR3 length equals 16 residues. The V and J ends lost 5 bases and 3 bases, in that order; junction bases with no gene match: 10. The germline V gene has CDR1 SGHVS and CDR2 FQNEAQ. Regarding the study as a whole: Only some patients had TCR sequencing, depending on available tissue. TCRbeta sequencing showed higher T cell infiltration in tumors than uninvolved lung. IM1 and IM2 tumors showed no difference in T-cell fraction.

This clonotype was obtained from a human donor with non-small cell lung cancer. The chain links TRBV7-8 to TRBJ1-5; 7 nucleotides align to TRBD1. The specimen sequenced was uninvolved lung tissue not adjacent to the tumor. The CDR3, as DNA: TGTGCCAGCAGCCCCCCTGGCAGGGGGTCCAATCAGCCCCAGCATTTT. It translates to CASSPPGRGSNQPQHF.